This T cell receptor (beta chain) stems from a study of T cells in localized non-small cell lung cancer. Findings of the study overall: Multi-region tumor sequencing was not done, so intratumor heterogeneity could not be excluded. When the top 100 tumor clones were examined, a median approximately 62 of them also appeared in the adjacent lung, which was paired and uninvolved. Prolonged overall survival went with higher T cell density in the blood. Clonality of T cells reached its maximum in uninvolved adjacent lung, surpassing tumor.

This table comes from immunoSEQ multiplex PCR, and its TCRdb copy is limited to in-frame clones, with some not included. The table records around 33,000 clones, roughly 90% of them present only once. The trim removed 0 bases at V and 8 bases at J, leaving 12 bases unmatched. CDR1 and CDR2 from the germline V gene are SGHAT and FQNNGV. This CDR3 has 18 residues. Remarks on this clone: Its antigen remains unidentified.

The sequences come from peripheral blood, collected before any cancer treatment. The receptor was isolated from an older female donor with stage I lung adenocarcinoma. This rearrangement joins TRBV11-2 to TRBJ2-1, with TRBD2 matching over 11 bases. CDR3 amino acids: CASSLDPPYSGGVDEQFF. CDR3 nucleotide sequence: TGTGCCAGCAGCTTAGACCCCCCCTATAGCGGGGGGGTTGATGAGCAGTTCTTC.